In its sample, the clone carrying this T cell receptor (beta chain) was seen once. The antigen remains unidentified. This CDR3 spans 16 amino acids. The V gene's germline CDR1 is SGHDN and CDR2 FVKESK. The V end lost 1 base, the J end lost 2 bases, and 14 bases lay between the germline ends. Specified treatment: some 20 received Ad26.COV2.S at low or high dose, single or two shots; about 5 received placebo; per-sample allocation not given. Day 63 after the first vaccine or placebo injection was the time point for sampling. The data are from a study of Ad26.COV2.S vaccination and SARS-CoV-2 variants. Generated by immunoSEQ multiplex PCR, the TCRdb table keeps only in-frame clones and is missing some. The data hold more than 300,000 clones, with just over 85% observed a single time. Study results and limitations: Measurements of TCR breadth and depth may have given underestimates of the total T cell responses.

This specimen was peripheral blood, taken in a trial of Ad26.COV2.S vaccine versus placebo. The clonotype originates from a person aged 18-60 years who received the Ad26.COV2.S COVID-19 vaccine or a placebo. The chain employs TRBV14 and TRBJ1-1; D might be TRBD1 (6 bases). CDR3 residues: CASSQAHGGANTEAFF. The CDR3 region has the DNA TGTGCCAGCAGCCAAGCCCACGGGGGGGCTAACACTGAAGCTTTCTTT.